The 17 T cell receptor beta chains in this list originate from one sample, sequenced in a study of blood T cell repertoires in COVID-19. Profiled with immunoSEQ multiplex PCR; TCRdb holds only in-frame clones, not every one. The sample has hundreds of thousands of clones, roughly 91% seen once. The sequenced sample consisted of peripheral blood. These receptors were collected from a woman aged 25 to 39 with COVID-19, enrolled during active disease.

V and J are TRBV2 and TRBJ1-1; no clear D. This CDR3 spans 13 amino acids. Germline V gene data show CDR1 as SNHLY and CDR2 as FYNNEI. Trimming removed 6 bases from V and 1 base from J, with 9 bases in between. CDR3 protein: CASSGEGNTEAFF. CDR3 sequence (DNA): TGTGCCAGCAGCGGTGAGGGGAACACTGAAGCTTTCTTT.

The V and J genes are TRBV2 and TRBJ2-5; D not certain. The germline V gene has CDR1 SNHLY and CDR2 FYNNEI. The V end was cut by 4 bases, the J end by 1 base, with 10 bases between. This CDR3 has 14 amino acids. The chain's CDR3 is CASSAGPLQETQYF. The CDR3 coding sequence is TGTGCCAGCAGTGCGGGTCCACTCCAAGAGACCCAGTACTTC.

This clone was seen just once. The rearrangement uses TRBV3-1 (or the pseudogene TRBV3-2) and TRBJ2-1; perhaps TRBD2 as D (5 bases). V lost 4 bases and J 9 bases, leaving 10 bases between the germline ends. This CDR3 has 12 amino acids. Per germline, CDR1 LGHDT and CDR2 YNNKEL (reference sequence). Here the CDR3 DNA reads TGTGCCAGCAGCCGAACGGCGGGTGAGCAGTTCTTC. It codes for CASSRTAGEQFF.

The chain combines TRBV6-6 with TRBJ1-2; possibly TRBD1 for D (5 bases). CDR3 length: 16 amino acids. Per the germline V gene, CDR1 is MNHNY and CDR2 is SVGAGI (reference sequence). Trimming stripped 6 bases from V and 5 bases from J, with 22 bases between. This chain's CDR3 is CASSQDILGSSYGYTF. The CDR3 region has the DNA TGTGCCAGCAGCCAGGACATACTGGGCTCGTCTTATGGCTACACCTTC.

The rearrangement joins TRBV5-1 to TRBJ2-5; TRBD1 aligns across 10 bases. CDR1 SGHRS and CDR2 YFSETQ come from the germline V gene. The CDR3 loop spans 14 amino acids. V lost 3 bases to trimming and J lost 9 bases; unmatched junction nucleotides: 8. The CDR3 spells CASSSPGQGSAQYF. In nucleotides, the CDR3 is TGCGCCAGCAGCTCACCGGGACAGGGGTCTGCCCAGTACTTC.

The genes are TRBV6-5 and TRBJ2-1; D possibly corresponds to TRBD1 (8 bases). The V end was cut by 5 bases, the J end by 4 bases, with 15 bases between. The CDR3 is made up of 15 amino acids. Germline V gene sequence: CDR1 MNHEY, CDR2 SVGAGI. In DNA, the CDR3 is TGTGCCAGCAGTCCCGGGGGGACAGGATACAATGAGCAGTTCTTC. It yields the protein CASSPGGTGYNEQFF.

The chain employs TRBV5-3 and TRBJ2-7; possibly TRBD1 for D (6 bases). Being an ORF, TRBV5-3 has a function that is uncertain. V lost 0 bases to trimming and J lost 3 bases, with 13 bases between them. The CDR3 has 15 amino acids. The CDR3 bases are TGTGCCAGAAGCTTGGATGCAGGGGAGATCTACGAGCAGTACGTC. Translated: CARSLDAGEIYEQYV.

The chain has TRBV5-4 and TRBJ2-7; 10 bases are shared with TRBD2. Per germline, CDR1 SGHNT and CDR2 YYREEE (reference sequence). The CDR3 loop spans 16 amino acids. The V segment lost 3 bases and the J segment 0 bases; nucleotides outside the gene matches: 6. The CDR3 nucleotides read TGTGCCAGCAGCTCCCGGACTAGCGGCAGCTCCTACGAGCAGTACTTC. Protein product: CASSSRTSGSSYEQYF.

In this sample, this clone turned up once. This chain links TRBV7-2 with TRBJ2-5; 10 positions agree with TRBD2. Germline V CDR1 and CDR2: SGHTA, FQGNSA. The CDR3 runs to 14 residues. The V segment lost 1 base and the J segment 5 bases; nucleotides outside the gene matches: 1. The CDR3 DNA is TGTGCCAGCAGCTTAGGTAGCGGGGGGGAGACCCAGTACTTC. The encoded protein is CASSLGSGGETQYF.

The gene calls are TRBV4-3 and TRBJ2-3; a possible D gene is TRBD1 (6 bases). This CDR3 has 15 residues. V lost 5 bases, J lost 4 bases, and 16 bases lay in between. Germline CDR1 LGHNA, CDR2 YSLEER. The CDR3 coding sequence is TGCGCCAGCAGCTCCGGACAGATCCCATCAGATACGCAGTATTTT. Its translation: CASSSGQIPSDTQYF.

The chain combines TRBV6-4 with TRBJ2-5; possible D gene TRBD2, 5 bases. Germline lookup yields CDR1 MRHNA and CDR2 SNTAGT. The CDR3 is 13 residues long. V was pared by 5 bases and J by 5 bases, with 12 bases between. CDR3 coding DNA: TGTGCCAGCAGTACGCTAGGACTGGAGACCCAGTACTTC. Translation gives CASSTLGLETQYF.

The rearrangement links TRBV9 to TRBJ2-1; a possible D gene is TRBD1 (7 bases). Trimming took 4 bases from V and 5 from J, leaving 16 bases between them. CDR3 length: 15 amino acids. Per germline, CDR1 SGDLS and CDR2 YYNGEE. CDR3 nucleotides: TGTGCCAGCAGCCTTGACAGGGAGGCCCACAATGAGCAGTTCTTC. It encodes CASSLDREAHNEQFF.

This clone was found once. The chain employs TRBV21-1 and TRBJ2-7; the table's D call TRBD1 went unverified against the DNA. TRBV21-1 is a documented pseudogene. CDR3 length: 15 amino acids. The CDR3, as DNA: TGTGCCAGCAGCAAAGGGTCCCAGGACAGGTACGAGCAGTACTTC. Translating it yields CASSKGSQDRYEQYF.

This clone was observed a handful of times. The chain uses TRBV6-5 and TRBJ1-1, with 9 positions matching TRBD1. V lost 0 bases and J lost 1; bases outside the gene matches: 0. This CDR3 contains 15 residues. Germline CDR1 and CDR2: MNHEY and SVGAGI. Written as DNA, the CDR3 is TGTGCCAGCAGTTACTCGGGACAGGGGAACACTGAAGCTTTCTTT. Its translation is CASSYSGQGNTEAFF.

The chain recombines TRBV6-5 with TRBJ1-2, with 9 bases that match TRBD1. The germline V gene has CDR1 MNHEY and CDR2 SVGAGI. Losses at the gene ends were 8 bases for V and 6 bases for J; bases not matched to a gene: 10. The CDR3 runs to 14 residues. This chain's CDR3 is CASLGSTGGDGYTF. The CDR3 DNA is TGTGCCAGCCTTGGTAGCACAGGGGGCGATGGCTACACCTTC.

This clone has just a few counts. Other DNA sequences within the sample encode an identical CDR3. The rearrangement uses TRBV9 and TRBJ2-7, with D uncertain. V lost 0 bases, J lost 0 bases, and 7 bases lay in between. The CDR3 contains 14 residues. Germline values: CDR1 SGDLS, CDR2 YYNGEE. CDR3 residues: CASSVGRSSYEQYF. In DNA form, the CDR3 reads TGTGCCAGCAGCGTAGGAAGGAGCTCCTACGAGCAGTACTTC. Based on the CDR3 plus reference TRBV9 and TRBJ2-7, the full variable domain is DSGVTQTPKHLITATGQRVTLRCSPRSGDLSVYWYQQSLDQGLQFLIQYYNGEERAKGNILERFSAQQFPDLHSELNLSSLELGDSALYFCASSVGRSSYEQYFGPGTRLTVT.

The V gene is TRBV6-6, the J gene TRBJ2-3, with 11 bases that match TRBD2. Looked up from germline, CDR1 is MNHNY and CDR2 is SVGAGI (reference sequence). J lost 6 bases, V lost 5 bases, and 4 bases had no gene match. The CDR3 has 14 residues. The CDR3 loop reads CASSIAGGADTQYF. Here the CDR3 DNA reads TGTGCCAGCAGTATAGCGGGGGGGGCGGATACGCAGTATTTT.